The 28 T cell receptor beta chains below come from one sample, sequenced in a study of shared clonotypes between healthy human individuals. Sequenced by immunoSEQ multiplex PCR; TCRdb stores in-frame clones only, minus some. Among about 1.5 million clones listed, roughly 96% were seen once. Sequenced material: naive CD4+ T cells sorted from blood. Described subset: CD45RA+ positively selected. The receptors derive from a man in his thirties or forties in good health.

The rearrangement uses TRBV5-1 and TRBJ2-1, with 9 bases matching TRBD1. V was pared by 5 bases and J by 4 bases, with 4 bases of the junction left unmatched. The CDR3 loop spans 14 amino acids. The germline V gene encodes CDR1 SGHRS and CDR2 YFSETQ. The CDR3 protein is CASSGGQGYNEQFF. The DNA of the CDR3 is TGCGCCAGCAGTGGGGGACAGGGATACAATGAGCAGTTCTTC.

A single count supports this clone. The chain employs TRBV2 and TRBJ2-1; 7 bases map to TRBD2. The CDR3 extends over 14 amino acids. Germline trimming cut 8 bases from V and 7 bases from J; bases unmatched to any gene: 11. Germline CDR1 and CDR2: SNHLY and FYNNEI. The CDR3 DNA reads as TGTGCCAGCCGGGAGGTCTCCCTGGGGAATGAGCAGTTCTTC. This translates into CASREVSLGNEQFF.

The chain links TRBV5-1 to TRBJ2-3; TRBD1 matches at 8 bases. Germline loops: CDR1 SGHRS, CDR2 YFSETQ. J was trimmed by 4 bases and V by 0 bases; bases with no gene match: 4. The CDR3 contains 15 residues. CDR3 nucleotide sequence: TGCGCCAGCAGCTTGGATGGACAGGGATCAGATACGCAGTATTTT. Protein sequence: CASSLDGQGSDTQYF.

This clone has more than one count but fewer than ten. In nucleotides, the CDR3 is TGTGCCAGCAGCAGCGACCGAGGAGGGCTGTTTTTT. Translation gives CASSSDRGGLFF. This chain joins TRBV7-3 and TRBJ2-2; D might be TRBD2 (5 bases). This CDR3 has 12 residues. Germline CDR1 and CDR2: SGHTA and FQGTGA. The V gene lost 5 bases and the J gene lost 13 bases, with 14 bases spanning the gap. The whole variable domain, filled in from reference TRBV7-3 and TRBJ2-2, reads GAGVSQTPSNKVTEKGKYVELRCDPISGHTALYWYRQSLGQGPEFLIYFQGTGAADDSGLPNDRFFAVRPEGSVSTLKIQRTERGDSAVYLCASSSDRGGLFFGEGSRLTVL.

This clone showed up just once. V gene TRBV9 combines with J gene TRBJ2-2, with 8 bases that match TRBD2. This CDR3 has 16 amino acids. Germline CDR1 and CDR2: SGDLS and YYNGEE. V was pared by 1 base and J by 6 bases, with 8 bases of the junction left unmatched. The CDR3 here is CASSVSSGGGAGELFF. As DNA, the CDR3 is TGTGCCAGCAGCGTATCCTCGGGAGGGGGTGCCGGGGAGCTGTTTTTT.

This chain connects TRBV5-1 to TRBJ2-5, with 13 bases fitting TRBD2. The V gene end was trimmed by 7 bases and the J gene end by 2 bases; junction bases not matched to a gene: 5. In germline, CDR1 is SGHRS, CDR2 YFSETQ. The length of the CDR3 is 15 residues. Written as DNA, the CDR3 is TGCGCCAGCGGCAGACTAGCGGGGGGACAAGAGACCCAGTACTTC. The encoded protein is CASGRLAGGQETQYF.

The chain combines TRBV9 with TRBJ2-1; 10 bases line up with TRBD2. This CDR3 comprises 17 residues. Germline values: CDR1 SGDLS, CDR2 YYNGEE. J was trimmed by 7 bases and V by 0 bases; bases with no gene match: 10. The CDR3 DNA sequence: TGTGCCAGCAGCGTAGGCTCTAGCGGGAGAGCGGGAAATGAGCAGTTCTTC. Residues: CASSVGSSGRAGNEQFF.

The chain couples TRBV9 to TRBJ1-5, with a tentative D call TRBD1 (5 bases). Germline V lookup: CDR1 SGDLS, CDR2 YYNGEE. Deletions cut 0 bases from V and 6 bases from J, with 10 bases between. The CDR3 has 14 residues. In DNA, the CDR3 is TGTGCCAGCAGCGTAGCGGGGACCGGTCAGCCCCAGCATTTT. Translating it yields CASSVAGTGQPQHF. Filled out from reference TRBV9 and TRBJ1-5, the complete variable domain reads DSGVTQTPKHLITATGQRVTLRCSPRSGDLSVYWYQQSLDQGLQFLIQYYNGEERAKGNILERFSAQQFPDLHSELNLSSLELGDSALYFCASSVAGTGQPQHFGDGTRLSIL.

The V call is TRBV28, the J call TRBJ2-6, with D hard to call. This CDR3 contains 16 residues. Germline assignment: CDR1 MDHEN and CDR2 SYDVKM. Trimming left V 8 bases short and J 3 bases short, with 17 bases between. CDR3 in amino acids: CASEEAAASGANVLTF. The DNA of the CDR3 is TGTGCCAGCGAAGAAGCAGCTGCGAGTGGGGCCAACGTCCTGACTTTC.

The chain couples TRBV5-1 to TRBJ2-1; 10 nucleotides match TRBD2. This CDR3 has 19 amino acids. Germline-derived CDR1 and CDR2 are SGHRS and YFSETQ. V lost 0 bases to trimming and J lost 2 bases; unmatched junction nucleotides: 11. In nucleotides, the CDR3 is TGCGCCAGCAGCTTGGGGCTAGCGGGAGACTTCCACCCCTACAATGAGCAGTTCTTC. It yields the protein CASSLGLAGDFHPYNEQFF. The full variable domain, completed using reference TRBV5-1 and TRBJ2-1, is KAGVTQTPRYLIKTRGQQVTLSCSPISGHRSVSWYQQTPGQGLQFLFEYFSETQRNKGNFPGRFSGRQFSNSRSEMNVSTLELGDSALYLCASSLGLAGDFHPYNEQFFGPGTRLTVL.

The CDR3 loop is CASSPNRGNEQFF. The CDR3 coding sequence is TGTGCCAGCAGCCCGAATAGGGGTAATGAGCAGTTCTTC. The genes are TRBV6-1 and TRBJ2-1; D perhaps matches TRBD1 (5 bases). V was pared by 6 bases and J by 7 bases, with 13 bases between. The CDR3 extends over 13 amino acids. Germline V gives CDR1 MNHNS, CDR2 SASEGT.

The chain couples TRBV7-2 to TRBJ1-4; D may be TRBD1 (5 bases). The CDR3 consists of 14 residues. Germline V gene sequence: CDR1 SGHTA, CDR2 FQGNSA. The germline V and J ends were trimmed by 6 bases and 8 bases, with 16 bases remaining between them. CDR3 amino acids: CASSMTPKGEKLFF. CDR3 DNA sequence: TGTGCCAGCAGTATGACACCAAAGGGGGAAAAACTGTTTTTT.

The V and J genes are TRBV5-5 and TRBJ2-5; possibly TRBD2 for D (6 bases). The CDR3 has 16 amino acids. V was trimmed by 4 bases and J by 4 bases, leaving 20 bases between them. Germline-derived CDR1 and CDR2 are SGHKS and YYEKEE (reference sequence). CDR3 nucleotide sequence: TGTGCCAGCAGCCCCCGTCGGCGGGGAGAAGCAGAGACCCAGTACTTC. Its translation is CASSPRRRGEAETQYF.

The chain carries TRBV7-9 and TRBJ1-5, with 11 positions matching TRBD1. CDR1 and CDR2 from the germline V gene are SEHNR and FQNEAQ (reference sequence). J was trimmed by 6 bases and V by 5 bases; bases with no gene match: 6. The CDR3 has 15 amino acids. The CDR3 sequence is CASSLGQGAVQPQHF. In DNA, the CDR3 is TGTGCCAGCAGCCTAGGACAGGGGGCTGTTCAGCCCCAGCATTTT.

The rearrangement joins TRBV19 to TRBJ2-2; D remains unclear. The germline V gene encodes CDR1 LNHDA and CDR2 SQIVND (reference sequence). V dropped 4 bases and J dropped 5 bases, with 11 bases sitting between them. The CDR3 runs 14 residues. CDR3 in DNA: TGTGCCAGTAGTAGTAGGAGCGAGACCGGGGAGCTGTTTTTT. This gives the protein CASSSRSETGELFF. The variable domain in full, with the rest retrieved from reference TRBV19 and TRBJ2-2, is DGGITQSPKYLFRKEGQNVTLSCEQNLNHDAMYWYRQDPGQGLRLIYYSQIVNDFQKGDIAEGYSVSREKKESFPLTVTSAQKNPTAFYLCASSSRSETGELFFGEGSRLTVL.

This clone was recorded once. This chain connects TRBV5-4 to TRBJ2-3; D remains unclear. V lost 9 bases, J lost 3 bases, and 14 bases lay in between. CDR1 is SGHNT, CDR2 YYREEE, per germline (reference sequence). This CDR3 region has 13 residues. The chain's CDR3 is CATTSIETDTQYF. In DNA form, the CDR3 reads TGTGCCACCACCTCGATCGAGACAGATACGCAGTATTTT.

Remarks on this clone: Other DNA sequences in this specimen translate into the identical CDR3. The chain's CDR3 is CASSETGYEQYF. CDR3 bases: TGTGCCAGCTCCGAAACAGGCTACGAGCAGTACTTC. The chain links TRBV18 to TRBJ2-7; tentative D call: TRBD1 (5 bases). V shed 6 bases and J shed 3 bases, with 9 bases lying between them. The CDR3 has 12 residues. The V gene's germline CDR1 is KGHSH and CDR2 LQKENI.

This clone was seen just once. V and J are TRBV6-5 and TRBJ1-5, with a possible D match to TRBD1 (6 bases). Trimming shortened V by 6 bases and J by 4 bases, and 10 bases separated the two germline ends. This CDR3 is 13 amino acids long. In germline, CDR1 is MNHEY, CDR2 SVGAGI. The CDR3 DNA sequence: TGTGCCAGCAGCCGACAGGTGAATCAGCCCCAGCATTTT. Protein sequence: CASSRQVNQPQHF.

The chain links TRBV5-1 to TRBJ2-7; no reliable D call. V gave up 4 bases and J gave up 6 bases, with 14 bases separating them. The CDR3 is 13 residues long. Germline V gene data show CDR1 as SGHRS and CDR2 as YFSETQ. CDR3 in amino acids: CASSPEPFGEQYF. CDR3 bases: TGCGCCAGCAGCCCGGAACCCTTCGGCGAGCAGTACTTC.

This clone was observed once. CDR3 coding DNA: TGTGCCAGCTGCACGGGGGTGAACACTGAAGCTTTCTTT. Protein sequence: CASCTGVNTEAFF. The chain uses TRBV18 and TRBJ1-1, with D perhaps TRBD1 (5 bases). The CDR3 is 13 amino acids. Germline V gene lookup returns CDR1 KGHSH and CDR2 LQKENI. V gave up 7 bases and J gave up 0 bases, with 9 bases separating them.

DNA for the CDR3: TGTGCCAGCAGCTCAACTAGCGGGAGGGGAGCCGGGACCCAGTACTTC. Translating it yields CASSSTSGRGAGTQYF. This chain joins TRBV7-6 and TRBJ2-5; 13 bases align to TRBD2. CDR3 length equals 16 residues. Germline values: CDR1 SGHVS, CDR2 FNYEAQ. The ends lost 4 bases at V and 7 bases at J; junction bases unmatched: 9.

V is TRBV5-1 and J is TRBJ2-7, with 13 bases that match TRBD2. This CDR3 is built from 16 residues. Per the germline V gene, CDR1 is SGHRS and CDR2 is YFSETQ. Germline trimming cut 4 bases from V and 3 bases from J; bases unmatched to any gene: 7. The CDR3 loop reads CASSLGLAGQIYEQYF. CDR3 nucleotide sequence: TGCGCCAGCAGCCTGGGACTAGCGGGACAGATCTACGAGCAGTACTTC. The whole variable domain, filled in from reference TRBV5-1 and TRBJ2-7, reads KAGVTQTPRYLIKTRGQQVTLSCSPISGHRSVSWYQQTPGQGLQFLFEYFSETQRNKGNFPGRFSGRQFSNSRSEMNVSTLELGDSALYLCASSLGLAGQIYEQYFGPGTRLTVT.

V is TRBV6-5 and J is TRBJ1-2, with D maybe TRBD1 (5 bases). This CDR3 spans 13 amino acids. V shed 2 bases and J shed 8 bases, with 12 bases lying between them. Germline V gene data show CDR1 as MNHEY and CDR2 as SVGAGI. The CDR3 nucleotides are TGTGCCAGCAGTTACCGGGCAGGGAGAGGCTACACCTTC. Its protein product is CASSYRAGRGYTF.

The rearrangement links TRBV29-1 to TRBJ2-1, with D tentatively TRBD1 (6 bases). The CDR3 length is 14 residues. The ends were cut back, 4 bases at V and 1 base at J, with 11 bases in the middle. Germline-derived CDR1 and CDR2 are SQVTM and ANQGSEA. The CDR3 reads CSVARGASYNEQFF. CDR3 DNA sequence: TGCAGCGTTGCCAGGGGCGCTTCCTACAATGAGCAGTTCTTC.

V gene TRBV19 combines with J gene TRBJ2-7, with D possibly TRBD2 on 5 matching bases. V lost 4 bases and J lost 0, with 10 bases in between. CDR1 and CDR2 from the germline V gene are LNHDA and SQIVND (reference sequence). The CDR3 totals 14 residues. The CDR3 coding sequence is TGTGCCAGTAGTAGAGCGGTGGCCTCCTACGAGCAGTACTTC. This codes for CASSRAVASYEQYF.

The CDR3 DNA follows: TGCGCCAGCAGCGTGGACAGGGGGCGGATCACAGATACGCAGTATTTT. As protein: CASSVDRGRITDTQYF. The chain carries TRBV5-1 and TRBJ2-3; 11 nucleotides align to TRBD1. V lost 4 bases to trimming and J lost 2 bases; unmatched junction nucleotides: 6. The CDR3 runs to 16 residues. Germline V gene data show CDR1 as SGHRS and CDR2 as YFSETQ.

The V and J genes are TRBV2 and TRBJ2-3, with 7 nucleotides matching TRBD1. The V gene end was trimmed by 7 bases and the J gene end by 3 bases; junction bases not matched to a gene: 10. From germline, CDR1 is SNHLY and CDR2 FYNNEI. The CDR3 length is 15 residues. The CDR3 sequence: CASTTQGVRTDTQYF. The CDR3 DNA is TGTGCCAGCACCACCCAGGGGGTTCGGACAGATACGCAGTATTTT.

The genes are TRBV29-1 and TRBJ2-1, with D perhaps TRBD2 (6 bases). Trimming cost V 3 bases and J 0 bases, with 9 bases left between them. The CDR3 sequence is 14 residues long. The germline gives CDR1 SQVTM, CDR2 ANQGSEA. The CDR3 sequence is CSVDGGISYNEQFF. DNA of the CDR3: TGCAGCGTTGACGGCGGGATCTCCTACAATGAGCAGTTCTTC.